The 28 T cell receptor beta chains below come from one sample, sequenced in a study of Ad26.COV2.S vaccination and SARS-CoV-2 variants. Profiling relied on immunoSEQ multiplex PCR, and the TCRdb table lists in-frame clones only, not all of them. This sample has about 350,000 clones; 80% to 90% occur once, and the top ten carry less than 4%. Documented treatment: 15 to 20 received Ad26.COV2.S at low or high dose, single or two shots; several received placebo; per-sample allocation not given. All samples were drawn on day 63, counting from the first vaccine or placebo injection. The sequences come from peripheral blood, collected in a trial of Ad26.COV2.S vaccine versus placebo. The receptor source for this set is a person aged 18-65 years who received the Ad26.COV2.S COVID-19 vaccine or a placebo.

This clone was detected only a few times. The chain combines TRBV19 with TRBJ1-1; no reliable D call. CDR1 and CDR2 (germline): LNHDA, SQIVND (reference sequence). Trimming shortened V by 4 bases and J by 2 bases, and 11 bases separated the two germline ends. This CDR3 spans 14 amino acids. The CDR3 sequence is CASSTPVHNTEAFF. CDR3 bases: TGTGCCAGTAGTACACCAGTACATAACACTGAAGCTTTCTTT.

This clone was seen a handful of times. The CDR3: CASSSTVGSSYEQYF. Written as DNA, the CDR3 is TGTGCCAGCAGTTCAACGGTGGGGAGCTCCTACGAGCAGTACTTC. V is TRBV6-6 and J is TRBJ2-7; perhaps TRBD2 as D (5 bases). Trimming pared 4 bases from V and 0 bases from J, leaving 13 bases between. This CDR3 comprises 15 residues. Germline CDR1 is MNHNY and CDR2 is SVGAGI (reference sequence).

The CDR3 is CASSRLTAGGYNEQFF. Here the CDR3 DNA reads TGTGCCAGCAGCCGACTGACAGCCGGGGGGTACAATGAGCAGTTCTTC. The chain joins TRBV5-8 to TRBJ2-1; the match to TRBD2 covers 7 bases. The germline V gene encodes CDR1 SGHTS and CDR2 YDEGEE. Unmatched junction bases numbered 11, after V lost 4 bases and J lost 4 bases. The CDR3 length is 16 residues.

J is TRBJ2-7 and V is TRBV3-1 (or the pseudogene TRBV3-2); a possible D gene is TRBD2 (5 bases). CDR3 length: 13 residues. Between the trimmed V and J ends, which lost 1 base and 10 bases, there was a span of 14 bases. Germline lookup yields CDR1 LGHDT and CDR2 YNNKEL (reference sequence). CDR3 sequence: CASSQGGSGVQYF. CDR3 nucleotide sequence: TGTGCCAGCAGCCAAGGGGGATCCGGGGTCCAGTACTTC.

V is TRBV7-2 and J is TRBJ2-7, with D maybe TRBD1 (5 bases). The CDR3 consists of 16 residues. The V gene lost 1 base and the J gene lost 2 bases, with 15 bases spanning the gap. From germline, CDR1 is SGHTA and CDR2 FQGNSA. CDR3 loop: CASSLGGLDTAYEQYF. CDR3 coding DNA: TGTGCCAGCAGCTTAGGAGGTTTGGACACGGCCTACGAGCAGTACTTC.

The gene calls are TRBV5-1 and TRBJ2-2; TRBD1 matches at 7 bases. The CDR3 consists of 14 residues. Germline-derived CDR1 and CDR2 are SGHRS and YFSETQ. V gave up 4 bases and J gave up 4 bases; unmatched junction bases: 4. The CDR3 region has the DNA TGCGCCAGCAGCATGACAGGGAGCACCGGGGAGCTGTTTTTT. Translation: CASSMTGSTGELFF. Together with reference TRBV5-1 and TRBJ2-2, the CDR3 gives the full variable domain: KAGVTQTPRYLIKTRGQQVTLSCSPISGHRSVSWYQQTPGQGLQFLFEYFSETQRNKGNFPGRFSGRQFSNSRSEMNVSTLELGDSALYLCASSMTGSTGELFFGEGSRLTVL.

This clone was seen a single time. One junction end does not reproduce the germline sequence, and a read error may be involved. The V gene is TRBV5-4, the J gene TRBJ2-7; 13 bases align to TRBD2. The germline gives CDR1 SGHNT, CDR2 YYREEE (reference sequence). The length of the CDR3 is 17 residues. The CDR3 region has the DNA TGTGCCAGCAGCTTGGTGGGACTAGCGGGACTCTCCCACGAGCAGTACTTC. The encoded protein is CASSLVGLAGLSHEQYF. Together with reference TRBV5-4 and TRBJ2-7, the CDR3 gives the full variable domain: ETGVTQSPTHLIKTRGQQVTLRCSSQSGHNTVSWYQQALGQGPQFIFQYYREEENGRGNFPPRFSGLQFPNYSSELNVNALELDDSALYLCASSLVGLAGLSHEQYFGPGTRLTVT.

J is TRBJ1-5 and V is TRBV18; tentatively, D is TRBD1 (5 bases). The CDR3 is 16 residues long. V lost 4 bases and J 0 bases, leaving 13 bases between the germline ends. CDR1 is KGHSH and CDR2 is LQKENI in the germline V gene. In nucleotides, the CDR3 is TGTGCCAGCTCACGGCTCCAGGGCGATAGCAATCAGCCCCAGCATTTT. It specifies CASSRLQGDSNQPQHF.

The chain's CDR3 is CASSPGGDGYGYTF. The CDR3 DNA is TGTGCCAGCAGTCCCGGGGGCGACGGCTATGGCTACACCTTC. The chain has TRBV6-6 and TRBJ1-2; possibly TRBD1 for D (6 bases). CDR1 and CDR2 from the germline V gene are MNHNY and SVGAGI (reference sequence). Trimming removed 5 bases at V and 4 bases at J, with 14 bases between. The CDR3 covers 14 residues.

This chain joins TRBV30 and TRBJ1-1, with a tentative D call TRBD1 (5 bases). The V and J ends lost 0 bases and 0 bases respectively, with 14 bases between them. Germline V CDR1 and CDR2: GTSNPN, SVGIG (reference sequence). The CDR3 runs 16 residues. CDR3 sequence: CAWSVRGAVMNTEAFF. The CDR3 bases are TGTGCCTGGAGTGTAAGGGGTGCGGTCATGAACACTGAAGCTTTCTTT. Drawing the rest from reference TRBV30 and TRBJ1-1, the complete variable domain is SQTIHQWPATLVQPVGSPLSLECTVEGTSNPNLYWYRQAAGRGLQLLFYSVGIGQISSEVPQNLSASRPQDRQFILSSKKLLLSDSGFYLCAWSVRGAVMNTEAFFGQGTRLTVV.

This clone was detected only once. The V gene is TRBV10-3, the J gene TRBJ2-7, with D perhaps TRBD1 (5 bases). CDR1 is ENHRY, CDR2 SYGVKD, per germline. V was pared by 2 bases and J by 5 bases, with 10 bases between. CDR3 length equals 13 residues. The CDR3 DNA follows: TGTGCCATCAGTGAGGGGGCAGGGAACGAGCAGTACTTC. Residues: CAISEGAGNEQYF.

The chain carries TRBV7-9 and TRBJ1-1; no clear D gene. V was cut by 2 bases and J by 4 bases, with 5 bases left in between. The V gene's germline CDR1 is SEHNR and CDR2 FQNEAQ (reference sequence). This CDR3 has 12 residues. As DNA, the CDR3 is TGTGCCAGCAGCTTAATGGTCACTGAAGCTTTCTTT. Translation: CASSLMVTEAFF.

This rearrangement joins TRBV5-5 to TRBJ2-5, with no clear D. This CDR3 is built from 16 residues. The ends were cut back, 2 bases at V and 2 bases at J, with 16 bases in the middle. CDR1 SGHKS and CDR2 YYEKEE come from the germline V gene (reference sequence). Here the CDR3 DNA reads TGTGCCAGCAGCTTAGACGGCAGTGGGTTTCAAGAGACCCAGTACTTC. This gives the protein CASSLDGSGFQETQYF.

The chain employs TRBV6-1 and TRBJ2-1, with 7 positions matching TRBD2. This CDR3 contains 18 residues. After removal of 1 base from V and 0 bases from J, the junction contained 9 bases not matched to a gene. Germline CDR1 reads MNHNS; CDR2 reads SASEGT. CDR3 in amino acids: CASSEELSGGSSYNEQFF. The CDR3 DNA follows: TGTGCCAGCAGTGAAGAATTGTCGGGGGGTAGCTCCTACAATGAGCAGTTCTTC.

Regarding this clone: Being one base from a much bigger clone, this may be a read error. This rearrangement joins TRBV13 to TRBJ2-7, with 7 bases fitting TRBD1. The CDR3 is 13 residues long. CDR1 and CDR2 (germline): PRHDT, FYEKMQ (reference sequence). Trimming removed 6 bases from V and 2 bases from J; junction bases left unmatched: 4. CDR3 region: CASSPGQTYEQYF. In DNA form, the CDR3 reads TGTGCCAGCAGTCCGGGACAGACCTACGAGCAGTACTTC.

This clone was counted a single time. The CDR3 nucleotides read TGTGCCAGCAGCGTAACTAGCGGGGCGACCTACGAGCAGTACTTC. Its translation: CASSVTSGATYEQYF. This chain connects TRBV7-2 to TRBJ2-7; 10 bases match TRBD2. CDR3 length: 15 residues. Germline V gives CDR1 SGHTA, CDR2 FQGNSA. J was trimmed by 2 bases and V by 5 bases; bases with no gene match: 6.

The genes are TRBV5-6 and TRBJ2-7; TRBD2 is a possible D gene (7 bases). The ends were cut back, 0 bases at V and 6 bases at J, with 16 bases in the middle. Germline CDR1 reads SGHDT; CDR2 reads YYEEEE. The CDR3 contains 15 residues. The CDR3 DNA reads TGTGCCAGCAGCTTGGTTGGACTAGGGGGACCCGAGCAGTACTTC. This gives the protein CASSLVGLGGPEQYF. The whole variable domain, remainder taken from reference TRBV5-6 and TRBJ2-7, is DAGVTQSPTHLIKTRGQQVTLRCSPKSGHDTVSWYQQALGQGPQFIFQYYEEEERQRGNFPDRFSGHQFPNYSSELNVNALLLGDSALYLCASSLVGLGGPEQYFGPGTRLTVT.

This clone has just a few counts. The CDR3 DNA sequence: TGTGCCATCAGTGAGTCGCAGGCTGGGAATTCACCCCTCCACTTT. Translating gives CAISESQAGNSPLHF. The genes are TRBV10-3 and TRBJ1-6; D gene uncertain. The CDR3 runs to 15 residues. V was pared by 0 bases and J by 7 bases, with 10 bases between. Germline loops: CDR1 ENHRY, CDR2 SYGVKD.

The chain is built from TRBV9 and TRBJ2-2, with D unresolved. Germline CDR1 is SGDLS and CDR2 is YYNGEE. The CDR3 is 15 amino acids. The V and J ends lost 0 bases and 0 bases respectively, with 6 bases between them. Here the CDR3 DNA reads TGTGCCAGCAGCGTAGCCAGAACGAACACCGGGGAGCTGTTTTTT. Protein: CASSVARTNTGELFF.

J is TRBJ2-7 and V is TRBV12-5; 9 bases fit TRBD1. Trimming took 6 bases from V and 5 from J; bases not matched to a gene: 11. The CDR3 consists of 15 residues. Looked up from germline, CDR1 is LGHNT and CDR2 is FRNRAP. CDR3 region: CASGLGQGISHEQYF. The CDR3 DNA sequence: TGTGCTAGTGGCCTAGGACAGGGGATATCCCACGAGCAGTACTTC. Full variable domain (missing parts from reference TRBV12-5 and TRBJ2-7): DARVTQTPRHKVTEMGQEVTMRCQPILGHNTVFWYRQTMMQGLELLAYFRNRAPLDDSGMPKDRFSAEMPDATLATLKIQPSEPRDSAVYFCASGLGQGISHEQYFGPGTRLTVT.

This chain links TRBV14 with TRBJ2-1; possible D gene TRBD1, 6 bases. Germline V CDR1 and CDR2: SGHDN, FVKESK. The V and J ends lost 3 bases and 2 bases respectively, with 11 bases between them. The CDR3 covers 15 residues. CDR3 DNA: TGTGCCAGCAGCCACCGGGACACCCCCTACAATGAGCAGTTCTTC. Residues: CASSHRDTPYNEQFF.

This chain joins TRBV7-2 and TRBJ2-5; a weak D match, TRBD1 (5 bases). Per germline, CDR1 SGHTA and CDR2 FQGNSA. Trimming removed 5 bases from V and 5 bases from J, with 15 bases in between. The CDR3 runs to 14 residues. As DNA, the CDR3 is TGTGCCAGCAGCGTATCCAGGGTCCAGGAGACCCAGTACTTC. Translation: CASSVSRVQETQYF.

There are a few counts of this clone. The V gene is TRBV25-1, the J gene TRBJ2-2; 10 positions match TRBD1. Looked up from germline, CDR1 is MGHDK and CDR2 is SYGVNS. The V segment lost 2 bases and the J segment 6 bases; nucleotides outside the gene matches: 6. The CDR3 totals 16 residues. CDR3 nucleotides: TGTGCCAGCAGTGAACGGCCGGGACAGGGGTCCGGGGAGCTGTTTTTT. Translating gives CASSERPGQGSGELFF.

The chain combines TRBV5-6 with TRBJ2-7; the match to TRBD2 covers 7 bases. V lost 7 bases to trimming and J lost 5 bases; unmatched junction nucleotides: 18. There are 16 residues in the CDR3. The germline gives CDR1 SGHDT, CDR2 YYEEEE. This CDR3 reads CASGPDTGGVGHEQYF. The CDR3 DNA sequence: TGTGCCAGCGGTCCCGATACGGGGGGAGTAGGACACGAGCAGTACTTC.

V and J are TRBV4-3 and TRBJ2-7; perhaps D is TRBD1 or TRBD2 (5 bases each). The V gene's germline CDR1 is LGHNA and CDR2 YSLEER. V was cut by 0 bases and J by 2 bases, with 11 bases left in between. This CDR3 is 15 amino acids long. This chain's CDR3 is CASSQDSGTPYEQYF. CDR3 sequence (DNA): TGCGCCAGCAGCCAAGATTCAGGGACCCCCTACGAGCAGTACTTC.

CDR3 region: CASSPGGRGNYGYTF. Here the CDR3 DNA reads TGTGCCAGCAGCCCAGGGGGAAGGGGTAACTATGGCTACACCTTC. This chain uses TRBV5-6 with TRBJ1-2; 7 bases are a match to TRBD1. The CDR3 spans 15 residues. V lost 4 bases and J lost 1; bases outside the gene matches: 7. Per germline, CDR1 SGHDT and CDR2 YYEEEE. The full variable domain, completed using reference TRBV5-6 and TRBJ1-2, is DAGVTQSPTHLIKTRGQQVTLRCSPKSGHDTVSWYQQALGQGPQFIFQYYEEEERQRGNFPDRFSGHQFPNYSSELNVNALLLGDSALYLCASSPGGRGNYGYTFGSGTRLTVV.

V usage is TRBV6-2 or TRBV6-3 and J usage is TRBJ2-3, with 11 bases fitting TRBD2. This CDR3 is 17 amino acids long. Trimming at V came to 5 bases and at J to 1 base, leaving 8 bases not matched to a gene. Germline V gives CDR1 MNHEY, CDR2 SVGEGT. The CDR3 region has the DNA TGTGCCAGCAGTCCACCCCGGGGACTAGCGGGCACAGATACGCAGTATTTT. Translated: CASSPPRGLAGTDTQYF.

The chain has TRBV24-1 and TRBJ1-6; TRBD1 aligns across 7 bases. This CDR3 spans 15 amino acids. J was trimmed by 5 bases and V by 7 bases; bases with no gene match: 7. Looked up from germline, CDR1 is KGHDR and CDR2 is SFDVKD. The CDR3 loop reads CATSEKGQNNSPLHF. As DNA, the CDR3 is TGTGCCACCAGCGAGAAGGGACAGAATAATTCACCCCTCCACTTT.